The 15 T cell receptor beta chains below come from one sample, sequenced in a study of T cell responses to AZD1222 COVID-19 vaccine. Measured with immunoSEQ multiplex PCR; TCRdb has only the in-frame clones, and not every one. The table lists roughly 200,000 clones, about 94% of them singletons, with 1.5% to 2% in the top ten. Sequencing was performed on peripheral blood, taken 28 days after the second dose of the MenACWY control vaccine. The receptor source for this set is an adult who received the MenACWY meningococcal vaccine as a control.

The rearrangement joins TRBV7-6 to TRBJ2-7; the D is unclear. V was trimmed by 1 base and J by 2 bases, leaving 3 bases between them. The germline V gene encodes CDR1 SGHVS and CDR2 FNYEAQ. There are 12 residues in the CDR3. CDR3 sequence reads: CASSLDAYEQYF. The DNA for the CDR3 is TGTGCCAGCAGCTTAGACGCCTACGAGCAGTACTTC.

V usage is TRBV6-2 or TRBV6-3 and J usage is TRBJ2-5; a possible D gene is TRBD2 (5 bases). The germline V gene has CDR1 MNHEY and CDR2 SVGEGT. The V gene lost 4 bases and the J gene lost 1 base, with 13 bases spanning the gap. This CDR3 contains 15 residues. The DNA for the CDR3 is TGTGCCAGCAGTTCCTTCGGACTGATCCAAGAGACCCAGTACTTC. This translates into CASSSFGLIQETQYF.

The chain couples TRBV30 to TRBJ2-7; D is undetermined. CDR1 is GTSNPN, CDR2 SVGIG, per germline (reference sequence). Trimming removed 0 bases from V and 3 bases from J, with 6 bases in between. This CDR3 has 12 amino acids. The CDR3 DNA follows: TGTGCCTGGAGTGTACGAGACTACGAGCAGTACTTC. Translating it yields CAWSVRDYEQYF. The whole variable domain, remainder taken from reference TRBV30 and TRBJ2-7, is SQTIHQWPATLVQPVGSPLSLECTVEGTSNPNLYWYRQAAGRGLQLLFYSVGIGQISSEVPQNLSASRPQDRQFILSSKKLLLSDSGFYLCAWSVRDYEQYFGPGTRLTVT.

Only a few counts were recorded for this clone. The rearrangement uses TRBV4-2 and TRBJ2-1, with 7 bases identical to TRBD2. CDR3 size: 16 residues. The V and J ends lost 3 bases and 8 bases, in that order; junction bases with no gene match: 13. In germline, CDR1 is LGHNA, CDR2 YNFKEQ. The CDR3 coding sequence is TGTGCCAGCAGCCAGAGTTTAGCGGGCGGGACCGATGAGCAGTTCTTC. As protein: CASSQSLAGGTDEQFF.

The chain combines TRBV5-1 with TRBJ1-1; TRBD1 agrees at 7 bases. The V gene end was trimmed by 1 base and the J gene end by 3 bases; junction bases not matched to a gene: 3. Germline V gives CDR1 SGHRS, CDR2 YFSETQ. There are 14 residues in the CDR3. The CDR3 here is CASSLTGADTEAFF. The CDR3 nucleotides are TGCGCCAGCAGCTTGACAGGGGCCGACACTGAAGCTTTCTTT.

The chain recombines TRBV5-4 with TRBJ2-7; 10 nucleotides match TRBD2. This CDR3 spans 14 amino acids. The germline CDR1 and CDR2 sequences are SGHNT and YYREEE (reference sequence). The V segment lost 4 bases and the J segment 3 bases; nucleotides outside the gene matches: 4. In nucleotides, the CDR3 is TGTGCCAGCAGCCTCAGCGGGGGGGTCTACGAGCAGTACTTC. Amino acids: CASSLSGGVYEQYF.

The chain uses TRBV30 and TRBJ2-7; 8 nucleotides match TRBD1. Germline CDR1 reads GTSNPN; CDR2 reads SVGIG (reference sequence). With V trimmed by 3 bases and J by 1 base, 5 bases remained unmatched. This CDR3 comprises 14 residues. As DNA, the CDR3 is TGTGCCTGGAGCTTCAGGACAGGGTCCTACGAGCAGTACTTC. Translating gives CAWSFRTGSYEQYF.

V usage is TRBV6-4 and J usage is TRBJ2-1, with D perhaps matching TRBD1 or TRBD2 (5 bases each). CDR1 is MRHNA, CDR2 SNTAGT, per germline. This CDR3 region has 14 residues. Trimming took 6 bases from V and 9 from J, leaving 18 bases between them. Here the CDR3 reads CASSRGTATREQFF. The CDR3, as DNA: TGTGCCAGCAGCCGTGGGACCGCTACCCGTGAGCAGTTCTTC.

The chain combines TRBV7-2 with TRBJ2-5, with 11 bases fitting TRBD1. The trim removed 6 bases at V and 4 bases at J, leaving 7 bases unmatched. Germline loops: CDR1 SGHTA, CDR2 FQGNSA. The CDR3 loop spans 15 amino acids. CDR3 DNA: TGTGCCAGCAGGCGTTCCGGGACAGGGGGAGAGACCCAGTACTTC. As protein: CASRRSGTGGETQYF.

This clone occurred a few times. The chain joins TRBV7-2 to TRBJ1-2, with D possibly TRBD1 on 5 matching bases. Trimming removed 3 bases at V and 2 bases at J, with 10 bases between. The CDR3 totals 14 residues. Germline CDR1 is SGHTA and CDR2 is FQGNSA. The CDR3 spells CASSLAGGNYGYTF. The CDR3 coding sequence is TGTGCCAGCAGCTTGGCGGGGGGGAACTATGGCTACACCTTC.

The CDR3 region is CASSQRGMTGELFF. In DNA, the CDR3 is TGCGCCAGCAGCCAAAGGGGGATGACCGGGGAGCTGTTTTTT. The rearrangement joins TRBV4-3 to TRBJ2-2, with D possibly TRBD1 on 6 matching bases. The CDR3 covers 14 residues. Germline CDR1 is LGHNA and CDR2 is YSLEER. V lost 2 bases and J 5 bases, leaving 9 bases between the germline ends.

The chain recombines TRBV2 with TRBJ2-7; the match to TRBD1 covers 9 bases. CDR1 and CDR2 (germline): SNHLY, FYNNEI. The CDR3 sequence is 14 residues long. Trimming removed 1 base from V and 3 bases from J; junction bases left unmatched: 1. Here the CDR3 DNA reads TGTGCCAGCAGTGAAGGGGGACAGGGCTACGAGCAGTACTTC. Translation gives CASSEGGQGYEQYF.

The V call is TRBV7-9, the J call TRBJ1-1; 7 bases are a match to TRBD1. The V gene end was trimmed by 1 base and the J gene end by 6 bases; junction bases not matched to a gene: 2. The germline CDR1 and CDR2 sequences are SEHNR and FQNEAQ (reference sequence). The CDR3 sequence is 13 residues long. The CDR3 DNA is TGTGCCAGCAGCTTAGAGGGGGCGGCTGAAGCTTTCTTT. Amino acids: CASSLEGAAEAFF.

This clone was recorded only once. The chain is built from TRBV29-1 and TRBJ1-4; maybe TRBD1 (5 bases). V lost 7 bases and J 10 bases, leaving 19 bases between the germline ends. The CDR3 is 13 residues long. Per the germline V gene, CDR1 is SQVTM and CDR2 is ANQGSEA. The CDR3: CSGTTDNEGKLFF. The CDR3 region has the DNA TGCAGCGGTACGACAGACAATGAAGGAAAACTGTTTTTT.

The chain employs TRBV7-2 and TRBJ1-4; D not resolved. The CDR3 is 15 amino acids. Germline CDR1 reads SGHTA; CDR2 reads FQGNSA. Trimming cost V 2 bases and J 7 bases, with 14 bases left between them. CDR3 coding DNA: TGTGCCAGCAGCTTAAATCTCCCTTATGGTGAAAAACTGTTTTTT. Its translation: CASSLNLPYGEKLFF.